This entry lists 22 T cell receptor beta chains sequenced from one sample in a study of blood T cell repertoires in COVID-19. Libraries were prepared by immunoSEQ multiplex PCR; TCRdb keeps only in-frame clonotypes and omits some of them. The sample has roughly 110,000 clones; about 85% are singletons. Sequencing used peripheral blood. These receptors were obtained from a woman aged 55 to 70 with COVID-19, enrolled during active disease.

The chain couples TRBV18 to TRBJ1-2, with TRBD1 matching over 7 bases. The CDR3 is 14 residues long. Germline lookup yields CDR1 KGHSH and CDR2 LQKENI. Unmatched junction bases numbered 5, after V lost 3 bases and J lost 4 bases. In DNA form, the CDR3 reads TGTGCCAGCTCACCTACAGGGGAAAGCTATGGCTACACCTTC. Residues: CASSPTGESYGYTF.

This clone was seen once. The chain joins TRBV7-8 to TRBJ1-5, with D possibly TRBD1 on 5 matching bases. Germline V gives CDR1 SGHVS, CDR2 FQNEAQ. V lost 1 base and J lost 5, with 15 bases in between. The CDR3 sequence is 16 residues long. CDR3 DNA sequence: TGTGCCAGCAGCTTAGGGGGGGACCCTTTGGATCAGCCCCAGCATTTT. Amino acids: CASSLGGDPLDQPQHF. Full variable domain (missing parts from reference TRBV7-8 and TRBJ1-5): GAGVSQSPRYKVAKRGQDVALRCDPISGHVSLFWYQQALGQGPEFLTYFQNEAQLDKSGLPSDRFFAERPEGSVSTLKIQRTQQEDSAVYLCASSLGGDPLDQPQHFGDGTRLSIL.

This clone came up a few times. The CDR3 is CSVGPQSGTGSETQYF. CDR3 sequence (DNA): TGCAGCGTTGGACCCCAGTCCGGGACAGGGTCAGAGACCCAGTACTTC. The J gene is TRBJ2-5, the V gene TRBV29-1, with 9 bases identical to TRBD1. J gave up 4 bases and V 4 bases, and 13 bases lay outside the gene matches. Germline assignment: CDR1 SQVTM and CDR2 ANQGSEA. This CDR3 has 16 residues.

The CDR3 DNA reads TGTGCCAGCAGCCAAGAGGGCAGGGTTGGGTCACCCCTCCACTTT. It encodes CASSQEGRVGSPLHF. The rearrangement joins TRBV3-1 (or the pseudogene TRBV3-2) to TRBJ1-6; a possible D gene is TRBD1 (5 bases). CDR3 length equals 15 residues. Germline V gene lookup returns CDR1 LGHDT and CDR2 YNNKEL (reference sequence). Deletions cut 0 bases from V and 10 bases from J, with 13 bases between.

The genes are TRBV7-9 and TRBJ1-2; 7 nucleotides match TRBD1. The CDR3 spans 14 residues. Germline V gives CDR1 SEHNR, CDR2 FQNEAQ (reference sequence). J was trimmed by 2 bases and V by 0 bases; bases with no gene match: 0. The CDR3 protein is CASSLARGNYGYTF. DNA of the CDR3: TGTGCCAGCAGCTTAGCCAGGGGGAACTATGGCTACACCTTC.

The chain is built from TRBV6-6 and TRBJ2-2; D is possibly TRBD1 (6 bases). The V gene's germline CDR1 is MNHNY and CDR2 SVGAGI (reference sequence). V shed 5 bases and J shed 7 bases, with 11 bases lying between them. The CDR3 spans 13 residues. CDR3 sequence (DNA): TGTGCCAGCAGTCTATACAGGGACGGGGAGCTGTTTTTT. Encoded protein: CASSLYRDGELFF.

A single count supports this clone. DNA for the CDR3: TGTGCCAGCAGGTCCACAGGGGTCACCGGGGAGCTGTTTTTT. This sequence encodes CASRSTGVTGELFF. The V call is TRBV7-3, the J call TRBJ2-2; the match to TRBD1 covers 7 bases. Germline-derived CDR1 and CDR2 are SGHTA and FQGTGA. CDR3 length: 14 residues. J gave up 4 bases and V 6 bases, and 5 bases lay outside the gene matches.

In its sample, this clone was seen many times. V is TRBV27 and J is TRBJ1-6; maybe TRBD1 (5 bases). This CDR3 has 12 residues. Germline V gene lookup returns CDR1 MNHEY and CDR2 SMNVEV (reference sequence). Trimming stripped 6 bases from V and 10 bases from J, with 10 bases between. The CDR3 region is CASSGGVSPLHF. DNA for the CDR3: TGTGCCAGCAGCGGGGGGGTCTCACCCCTCCACTTT.

The rearrangement uses TRBV10-3 and TRBJ1-1; no clear D gene. Deletions cut 6 bases from V and 0 bases from J, with 11 bases between. CDR3 length: 14 amino acids. Per germline, CDR1 ENHRY and CDR2 SYGVKD. The CDR3 region is CAIRGTDVNTEAFF. The CDR3 DNA reads as TGTGCCATCAGAGGCACAGACGTGAACACTGAAGCTTTCTTT.

As regards this clone: As the CDR3 is not closed by the conserved phenylalanine or tryptophan, this likely results from a read error. The rearrangement uses TRBV6-2 or TRBV6-3 and TRBJ1-2; 7 bases agree with TRBD1. Germline V CDR1 and CDR2: MNHEY, SVGEGT. V trimming: 5 bases; J trimming: 2 bases; junction bases outside the gene matches: 2. This CDR3 spans 13 amino acids. The CDR3 reads CASSTTGNYGYTL. As DNA, the CDR3 is TGTGCCAGCAGTACGACAGGGAACTATGGCTACACCCTC.

This clone is a singleton in its sample. The chain is built from TRBV7-3 and TRBJ2-2, with D uncertain. The germline V gene encodes CDR1 SGHTA and CDR2 FQGTGA. Trimming shortened V by 5 bases and J by 2 bases, and 6 bases separated the two germline ends. This CDR3 is built from 13 residues. The CDR3 loop is CASSLINTGELFF. The CDR3 nucleotides are TGTGCCAGCAGCCTTATAAACACCGGGGAGCTGTTTTTT.

This chain links TRBV10-3 with TRBJ1-1, with D unresolved. This CDR3 has 14 amino acids. The germline V gene encodes CDR1 ENHRY and CDR2 SYGVKD. V lost 7 bases to trimming and J lost 5 bases, with 17 bases between them. The CDR3 DNA reads TGTGCCATCAAGTCGCCTTACGGGAGGACTGAAGCTTTCTTT. It encodes CAIKSPYGRTEAFF.

The chain is built from TRBV7-9 and TRBJ2-1; weak D call: TRBD2 (5 bases). Germline loops: CDR1 SEHNR, CDR2 FQNEAQ (reference sequence). The V gene lost 8 bases and the J gene lost 0 bases, with 20 bases spanning the gap. The CDR3 has 17 residues. The CDR3 region is CASLGGAASSSYNEQFF. The CDR3 DNA follows: TGTGCCAGCTTAGGAGGTGCAGCGAGCTCCTCCTACAATGAGCAGTTCTTC.

The table lists this clone with a count of one. The chain carries TRBV10-3 and TRBJ2-2; D is uncertain. V lost 0 bases to trimming and J lost 7 bases, with 9 bases between them. The CDR3 consists of 14 residues. Per the germline V gene, CDR1 is ENHRY and CDR2 is SYGVKD. DNA of the CDR3: TGTGCCATCAGTGAGTCGATTTCGGTCGGGGAGCTGTTTTTT. Encoded protein: CAISESISVGELFF.

This clone was seen only a few times. The chain uses TRBV5-4 and TRBJ1-6; D is uncertain. The V and J ends lost 0 bases and 7 bases respectively, with 5 bases between them. The CDR3 is 13 amino acids. Germline V gives CDR1 SGHNT, CDR2 YYREEE (reference sequence). Here the CDR3 DNA reads TGTGCCAGCAGCTTGGTTGAGAATTCACCCCTCCACTTT. This sequence encodes CASSLVENSPLHF.

Only one count was recorded for this clone. The genes are TRBV5-1 and TRBJ1-6; 7 bases line up with TRBD1. The ends lost 5 bases at V and 3 bases at J; junction bases unmatched: 5. CDR3 length: 15 residues. Germline-derived CDR1 and CDR2 are SGHRS and YFSETQ. CDR3 nucleotide sequence: TGCGCCAGCAGGCTGACAGGGTTCTATAATTCACCCCTCCACTTT. This sequence encodes CASRLTGFYNSPLHF. The whole variable domain, remainder taken from reference TRBV5-1 and TRBJ1-6, is KAGVTQTPRYLIKTRGQQVTLSCSPISGHRSVSWYQQTPGQGLQFLFEYFSETQRNKGNFPGRFSGRQFSNSRSEMNVSTLELGDSALYLCASRLTGFYNSPLHFGNGTRLTVT.

This clone was seen a handful of times. This chain uses TRBV7-9 with TRBJ2-1; 8 bases align to TRBD2. The germline V gene encodes CDR1 SEHNR and CDR2 FQNEAQ (reference sequence). J was trimmed by 7 bases and V by 4 bases; bases with no gene match: 15. The CDR3 has 17 residues. CDR3 sequence reads: CASSSLGTGGRWNEQFF. CDR3 coding DNA: TGTGCCAGCAGCTCCCTCGGGACGGGGGGGCGGTGGAATGAGCAGTTCTTC.

The chain recombines TRBV7-2 with TRBJ1-1; D perhaps matches TRBD1 (6 bases). The CDR3 runs 15 residues. Trimming shortened V by 2 bases and J by 3 bases, and 13 bases separated the two germline ends. Per the germline V gene, CDR1 is SGHTA and CDR2 is FQGNSA. CDR3 amino acids: CASSLWTAGDTEAFF. CDR3 bases: TGTGCCAGCAGCTTATGGACAGCAGGGGACACTGAAGCTTTCTTT.

The table lists this clone with many counts. This rearrangement joins TRBV10-1 to TRBJ2-1; a weak D match, TRBD1 (6 bases). From germline, CDR1 is WNHNN and CDR2 SYGVQD (reference sequence). CDR3 length: 16 amino acids. V shed 0 bases and J shed 6 bases, with 15 bases lying between them. Here the CDR3 DNA reads TGCGCCAGCAGTGAGTCTGGGGACACCGGGGTCAATGAGCAGTTCTTC. Translated, it gives CASSESGDTGVNEQFF.

This chain links TRBV11-2 with TRBJ2-1; 16 bases fit TRBD2. CDR1 is SGHAT and CDR2 is FQNNGV in the germline V gene. Losses at the gene ends were 0 bases for V and 6 bases for J; bases not matched to a gene: 8. The CDR3 sequence is 19 residues long. CDR3 sequence (DNA): TGTGCCAGCAGCTTAGATCCCCCGGGACTAGCGGGGGGGGGCAATGAGCAGTTCTTC. It specifies CASSLDPPGLAGGGNEQFF.

DNA for the CDR3: TGCGCCAGCAGCCAAGAAGGGGGGGCGTTCAGCAATCAGCCCCAGCATTTT. The encoded protein is CASSQEGGAFSNQPQHF. This sequence joins TRBV4-1 and TRBJ1-5; D is perhaps TRBD1 (6 bases). Germline V gives CDR1 MGHRA, CDR2 YSYEKL. V lost 0 bases and J lost 1, with 13 bases in between. This CDR3 has 17 residues.

This chain uses TRBV4-2 with TRBJ1-3; D gene ambiguous. Germline V gives CDR1 LGHNA, CDR2 YNFKEQ. This CDR3 has 17 amino acids. V shed 0 bases and J shed 0 bases, with 12 bases lying between them. CDR3 protein: CASSQERQTSSGNTIYF. The CDR3 bases are TGTGCCAGCAGCCAAGAAAGGCAGACTAGCTCTGGAAACACCATATATTTT.